Presented here are 17 T cell receptor beta chains from one specimen sequenced in a study of T cells in Graves' hyperthyroidism and ophthalmopathy. The source material, RNA transcripts, was used to amplify TCR beta CDR3 regions. HTBI primers were used for first-round RT-PCR of the TCR CDR3. MiXCR, applied by TCRdb to the multiplex PCR reads, yields one record per CDR3 protein. Of hundreds of thousands of distinct CDR3 sequences listed, under 25% were seen once; the top ten hold around a third. The sequenced material came from blood. These receptors all stem from a young man with Graves' ophthalmopathy.

This clonotype came up a few times. The chain joins TRBV28 to TRBJ1-3, with 7 bases aligning to TRBD1. V lost 7 bases and J lost 1; bases outside the gene matches: 10. Germline lookup yields CDR1 MDHEN and CDR2 SYDVKM. CDR3 length equals 16 residues. The CDR3 is CASKQGWVRSGNTIYF. CDR3 DNA: TGTGCCAGCAAACAGGGGTGGGTGAGGTCTGGAAACACCATATATTTT.

This clonotype was detected only a few times. The CDR3 sequence: CAWRALGYTF. CDR3 coding DNA: TGTGCCTGGAGGGCCTTGGGCTACACCTTC. The V gene is TRBV30, the J gene TRBJ1-2; D ambiguous. V shed 3 bases and J shed 8 bases, with 7 bases lying between them. CDR3 length: 10 residues. CDR1 is GTSNPN, CDR2 SVGIG, per germline (reference sequence).

This clonotype was counted a few times. CDR3 residues: CASSPSGQGAAGFYNEQFF. For the CDR3, the DNA is TGTGCCAGCAGCCCCAGCGGACAGGGTGCGGCGGGTTTCTACAATGAGCAGTTCTTC. The chain carries TRBV7-9 and TRBJ2-1; 8 bases line up with TRBD1. This CDR3 has 19 amino acids. Germline values: CDR1 SEHNR, CDR2 FQNEAQ (reference sequence). V was clipped by 5 bases and J by 3 bases; unmatched bases: 18.

The V gene is TRBV14, the J gene TRBJ1-1, with TRBD1 identical over 8 bases. CDR1 and CDR2 from the germline V gene are SGHDN and FVKESK. This CDR3 comprises 15 residues. V lost 5 bases, J lost 6 bases, and 11 bases stayed unmatched. CDR3 in DNA: TGTGCCAGCAGCACGCGGACAGGGTATGCGTCTGAAGCTTTCTTT. Protein sequence: CASSTRTGYASEAFF.

The table lists this clonotype with a few counts. The chain joins TRBV28 to TRBJ2-1; 8 bases map to TRBD2. The CDR3 loop spans 18 amino acids. Trimming at V came to 6 bases and at J to 3 bases, leaving 16 bases not matched to a gene. The germline V gene has CDR1 MDHEN and CDR2 SYDVKM. The CDR3: CASSHSVFSGSNYNEQFF. CDR3 sequence (DNA): TGTGCCAGCAGCCACTCTGTCTTCAGCGGGAGTAACTACAATGAGCAGTTCTTC.

This clonotype was recorded many times. The genes are TRBV11-2 and TRBJ2-7; tentatively, D is TRBD1 (5 bases). The length of the CDR3 is 16 residues. Between the trimmed V and J ends, which lost 6 bases and 1 base, there was a span of 19 bases. The germline V gene encodes CDR1 SGHAT and CDR2 FQNNGV. The CDR3 DNA follows: TGTGCCAGCAGTGGAGTTAAGAGCAGGGCTTCCTACGAGCAGTACTTC. Translating it yields CASSGVKSRASYEQYF.

The V call is TRBV28, the J call TRBJ2-7; 7 bases are shared with TRBD2. This CDR3 has 15 residues. Trimming took 3 bases from V and 2 from J; bases not matched to a gene: 7. CDR1 is MDHEN, CDR2 SYDVKM, per germline. As DNA, the CDR3 is TGTGCCAGCAGTTTGCGTGCGGGAGCCCCCTACGAGCAGTACTTC. Protein: CASSLRAGAPYEQYF.

There are a few counts of this clonotype. The chain recombines TRBV28 with TRBJ2-1; TRBD2 matches 16 bases. This CDR3 comprises 18 residues. V was pared by 5 bases and J by 2 bases, with 6 bases of the junction left unmatched. The V gene's germline CDR1 is MDHEN and CDR2 SYDVKM. The DNA for the CDR3 is TGTGCCAGCAGTCCCCAAGGGACTAGCGGGAGGGCCTACAATGAGCAGTTCTTC. Amino acids: CASSPQGTSGRAYNEQFF. Full variable domain (remainder filled in from reference TRBV28 and TRBJ2-1): DVKVTQSSRYLVKRTGEKVFLECVQDMDHENMFWYRQDPGLGLRLIYFSYDVKMKEKGDIPEGYSVSREKKERFSLILESASTNQTSMYLCASSPQGTSGRAYNEQFFGPGTRLTVL.

This clonotype was counted a few times. This chain links TRBV27 with TRBJ2-7, with unresolved D. Deletions cut 3 bases from V and 4 bases from J, with 19 bases between. Germline values: CDR1 MNHEY, CDR2 SMNVEV (reference sequence). The length of the CDR3 is 16 residues. CDR3 sequence (DNA): TGTGCCAGCAGTTTGGTTCAAGGGATCCGTGTGTACGAGCAGTACTTC. Its protein product is CASSLVQGIRVYEQYF.

This clonotype appeared a few times. The V call is TRBV20-1, the J call TRBJ2-7; 8 bases are shared with TRBD1. Germline CDR1 DFQATT, CDR2 SNEGSKA (reference sequence). V lost 5 bases to trimming and J lost 2 bases; unmatched junction nucleotides: 14. The CDR3 has 16 residues. The CDR3, as DNA: TGCAGTGCTCCCCCCGGACAGGGTTATGAGACCTACGAGCAGTACTTC. Translated: CSAPPGQGYETYEQYF.

This clonotype was detected a few times. The gene calls are TRBV12-3 or TRBV12-4 and TRBJ2-7; the D is unclear. V gave up 6 bases and J gave up 3 bases, with 9 bases separating them. This CDR3 spans 12 amino acids. This CDR3 reads CASSRLYYEQYF. The CDR3 DNA reads as TGTGCCAGCAGCCGACTGTACTACGAGCAGTACTTC.

The CDR3 protein is CASSPLGDTDTQYF. CDR3 nucleotides: TGTGCCAGCTCACCATTGGGAGACACAGATACGCAGTATTTT. The genes are TRBV18 and TRBJ2-3; maybe TRBD2 (5 bases). The V end was cut by 2 bases, the J end by 2 bases, with 8 bases between. The CDR3 length is 14 residues. The V gene's germline CDR1 is KGHSH and CDR2 LQKENI.

The chain links TRBV11-2 to TRBJ2-7; possibly TRBD1 for D (5 bases). The CDR3 has 15 amino acids. V lost 7 bases and J lost 7, with 23 bases in between. Germline lookup yields CDR1 SGHAT and CDR2 FQNNGV. CDR3 DNA: TGTGCCAGCACCCTCTTAGGGGCTCCGAGGTCGGAGCAGTACTTC. It specifies CASTLLGAPRSEQYF.

The CDR3 DNA reads TGTGCCAGCTCACCTCTACCGGGACACCTGTCCTACGAGCAGTACTTC. It is translated as CASSPLPGHLSYEQYF. This chain links TRBV18 with TRBJ2-7, with D perhaps matching TRBD1 (6 bases). Germline values: CDR1 KGHSH, CDR2 LQKENI. Trimming cost V 3 bases and J 1 base, with 16 bases left between them. There are 16 residues in the CDR3.

In its sample, this clonotype was seen once. The rearrangement joins TRBV6-2 or TRBV6-3 to TRBJ2-3; the D is unclear. CDR1 and CDR2 (germline): MNHEY, SVGEGT. Trimming left V 0 bases short and J 0 bases short, with 10 bases between. The CDR3 is 16 amino acids. The CDR3 DNA is TGTGCCAGCAGTTACTCGAATCGCGTCAGCACAGATACGCAGTATTTT. Translating it yields CASSYSNRVSTDTQYF.

This clonotype was seen at least ten times. V gene TRBV20-1 combines with J gene TRBJ1-5; possibly TRBD1 for D (5 bases). The CDR3 consists of 12 residues. Germline V lookup: CDR1 DFQATT, CDR2 SNEGSKA (reference sequence). The CDR3 region is CRAGRADQPQHF. CDR3 nucleotides: TGCAGGGCCGGCAGGGCGGATCAGCCCCAGCATTTT.

The chain uses TRBV27 and TRBJ1-4; TRBD1 aligns across 7 bases. Per germline, CDR1 MNHEY and CDR2 SMNVEV (reference sequence). The CDR3 has 14 amino acids. V shed 6 bases, J shed 8 bases, and the junction held 9 bases outside the gene matches. The CDR3 sequence is CASSTRQGGEKLFF. In nucleotides, the CDR3 is TGTGCCAGCAGCACCCGTCAGGGGGGGGAAAAACTGTTTTTT.